The text below deals with one T cell receptor (beta chain). This sample is part of a study of blood T cells in healthy people across ages. Through a sample-barcoded 5' primer and a J-beta primer mix, a second PCR was run for 7 to 11 cycles. TCRdb processed the 5' RACE reads anew with MiXCR; each CDR3 protein has one entry. The table has about 1,800,000 distinct CDR3 sequences, 28% seen once. The CDR3 runs to 15 residues. V dropped 5 bases and J dropped 2 bases, with 15 bases sitting between them. The chain is built from TRBV12-3 or TRBV12-4 and TRBJ1-2; D is undetermined. Sequencing used blood. This TCR derives from a woman under 40 in good health. The CDR3 bases are TGTGCCAGCAGTGGCGCAAAAGATGCAAACTATGGCTACACCTTC. Its protein is CASSGAKDANYGYTF.